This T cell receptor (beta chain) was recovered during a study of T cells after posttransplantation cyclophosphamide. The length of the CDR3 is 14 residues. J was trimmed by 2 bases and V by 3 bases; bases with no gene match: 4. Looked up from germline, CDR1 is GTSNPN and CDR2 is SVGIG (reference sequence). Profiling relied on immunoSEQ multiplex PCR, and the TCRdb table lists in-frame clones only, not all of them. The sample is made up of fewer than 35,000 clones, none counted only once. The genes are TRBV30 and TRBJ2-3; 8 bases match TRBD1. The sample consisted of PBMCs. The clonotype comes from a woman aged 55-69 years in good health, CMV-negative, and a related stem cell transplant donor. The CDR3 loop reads CAWRKTGATDTQYF. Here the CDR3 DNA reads TGTGCCTGGAGGAAGACAGGGGCCACAGATACGCAGTATTTT.